The 22 T cell receptor beta chains below were found in one sample sequenced in a study of blood T cell repertoires in COVID-19. Produced via immunoSEQ multiplex PCR; TCRdb's table is partial and in-frame only. The table shows tens of thousands of clones, with approximately 84% occurring only once. Sequenced input: peripheral blood. All receptors derive from a man aged 50-60 years with active COVID-19.

V gene TRBV19 combines with J gene TRBJ1-1; D call uncertain. V was shortened by 9 bases and J by 4 bases, with 15 bases between the two germline ends. Germline V gives CDR1 LNHDA, CDR2 SQIVND (reference sequence). This CDR3 region has 13 residues. The CDR3 DNA reads TGTGCCAGCTCCCCGACCCGGGGCACTGAAGCTTTCTTT. This codes for CASSPTRGTEAFF. Variable domain in full (rest from reference TRBV19 and TRBJ1-1): DGGITQSPKYLFRKEGQNVTLSCEQNLNHDAMYWYRQDPGQGLRLIYYSQIVNDFQKGDIAEGYSVSREKKESFPLTVTSAQKNPTAFYLCASSPTRGTEAFFGQGTRLTVV.

The V call is TRBV4-1, the J call TRBJ1-2, with 8 positions matching TRBD1. Germline CDR1 is MGHRA and CDR2 is YSYEKL. This CDR3 has 16 amino acids. Unmatched junction bases numbered 8, after V lost 0 bases and J lost 5 bases. DNA for the CDR3: TGCGCCAGCAGCCAAGAAGGTCGGACAGGGTGGTATGGCTACACCTTC. Translation: CASSQEGRTGWYGYTF.

The chain is built from TRBV2 and TRBJ1-2; D gene uncertain. Germline CDR1 SNHLY, CDR2 FYNNEI. The CDR3 is made up of 15 amino acids. V was shortened by 0 bases and J by 2 bases, with 10 bases between the two germline ends. CDR3 bases: TGTGCCAGCAGTGAAGCGTATTACACAAACTATGGCTACACCTTC. Its translation is CASSEAYYTNYGYTF.

The rearrangement joins TRBV6-6 to TRBJ2-2, with a possible D match to TRBD2 (5 bases). CDR1 is MNHNY, CDR2 SVGAGI, per germline (reference sequence). V was clipped by 9 bases and J by 1 base, with 9 bases between them. The CDR3 is 13 amino acids. CDR3 DNA: TGTGCCAGTAGAGCGGAGAACACCGGGGAGCTGTTTTTT. This encodes CASRAENTGELFF.

The V call is TRBV5-4, the J call TRBJ1-1; D unclear. V was trimmed by 4 bases and J by 0 bases, leaving 10 bases between them. Germline V gene sequence: CDR1 SGHNT, CDR2 YYREEE (reference sequence). The CDR3 consists of 14 residues. CDR3 residues: CASSPSSMNTEAFF. In nucleotides, the CDR3 is TGTGCCAGCAGCCCGAGTAGCATGAACACTGAAGCTTTCTTT.

The chain combines TRBV3-1 (or the pseudogene TRBV3-2) with TRBJ2-5, with 11 bases that match TRBD2. J was trimmed by 5 bases and V by 5 bases; bases with no gene match: 7. CDR1 is LGHDT, CDR2 YNNKEL, per germline (reference sequence). This CDR3 has 15 residues. DNA of the CDR3: TGTGCCAGCAGCACACTAGCGGGGGCGGGGGAGACCCAGTACTTC. Translation: CASSTLAGAGETQYF.

This clone was counted a single time. The chain joins TRBV11-3 to TRBJ2-5; D gene ambiguous. CDR3 length: 13 amino acids. Germline V gene lookup returns CDR1 SGHNT and CDR2 YENEEA. The V end lost 4 bases, the J end lost 5 bases, and 11 bases lay between the germline ends. The CDR3 protein is CASSSFLAETQYF. The DNA for the CDR3 is TGTGCCAGCAGCTCCTTTCTGGCCGAGACCCAGTACTTC.

V usage is TRBV7-2 and J usage is TRBJ1-1; D is uncertain. The V end lost 3 bases, the J end lost 4 bases, and 9 bases lay between the germline ends. There are 13 residues in the CDR3. Germline V gene lookup returns CDR1 SGHTA and CDR2 FQGNSA. CDR3 coding DNA: TGTGCCAGCAGCTTGGAAAGGAGCACTGAAGCTTTCTTT. This sequence encodes CASSLERSTEAFF.

The J gene is TRBJ1-4, the V gene TRBV6-5; tentative D call: TRBD1 (6 bases). Germline V gives CDR1 MNHEY, CDR2 SVGAGI. Trimming stripped 2 bases from V and 8 bases from J, with 12 bases between. CDR3 size: 14 residues. CDR3 loop: CASSYGGLEEKLFF. The DNA of the CDR3 is TGTGCCAGCAGTTACGGGGGCCTTGAAGAAAAACTGTTTTTT.

The chain has TRBV12-5 and TRBJ2-1, with a tentative D call TRBD1 (7 bases). CDR3 size: 13 residues. V lost 5 bases to trimming and J lost 9 bases, with 14 bases between them. The germline gives CDR1 LGHNT, CDR2 FRNRAP. CDR3 bases: TGTGCTAGTGGTCCCTCAGGGGGGACTGAGCAGTTCTTC. Translating it yields CASGPSGGTEQFF. Supplemented by reference TRBV12-5 and TRBJ2-1, the full variable domain reads DARVTQTPRHKVTEMGQEVTMRCQPILGHNTVFWYRQTMMQGLELLAYFRNRAPLDDSGMPKDRFSAEMPDATLATLKIQPSEPRDSAVYFCASGPSGGTEQFFGPGTRLTVL.

The rearrangement uses TRBV24-1 and TRBJ2-3; D gene uncertain. Trimming shortened V by 5 bases and J by 0 bases, and 5 bases separated the two germline ends. The CDR3 runs 13 residues. CDR1 KGHDR and CDR2 SFDVKD come from the germline V gene. The DNA of the CDR3 is TGTGCCACCAGTGGTAGTAGCACAGATACGCAGTATTTT. This gives the protein CATSGSSTDTQYF.

This sequence joins TRBV28 and TRBJ1-2; 7 bases line up with TRBD1. Looked up from germline, CDR1 is MDHEN and CDR2 is SYDVKM. The CDR3 has 13 residues. Trimming took 3 bases from V and 5 from J; bases not matched to a gene: 3. The CDR3 region has the DNA TGTGCCAGCAGTTTCGTGACAGGGTATGGCTACACCTTC. Amino acids: CASSFVTGYGYTF.

The chain has TRBV30 and TRBJ1-1; 12 positions agree with TRBD1. CDR3 size: 18 residues. Trimming removed 5 bases from V and 0 bases from J; junction bases left unmatched: 13. In germline, CDR1 is GTSNPN, CDR2 SVGIG (reference sequence). CDR3 nucleotides: TGTGCCTGGGTACCCAGGGACAGGGGGCTTTTAATGAACACTGAAGCTTTCTTT. This gives the protein CAWVPRDRGLLMNTEAFF. The variable domain in full, with the rest retrieved from reference TRBV30 and TRBJ1-1, is SQTIHQWPATLVQPVGSPLSLECTVEGTSNPNLYWYRQAAGRGLQLLFYSVGIGQISSEVPQNLSASRPQDRQFILSSKKLLLSDSGFYLCAWVPRDRGLLMNTEAFFGQGTRLTVV.

The chain couples TRBV19 to TRBJ2-1; 16 nucleotides match TRBD2. CDR1 and CDR2 (germline): LNHDA, SQIVND (reference sequence). Losses at the gene ends were 6 bases for V and 5 bases for J; bases not matched to a gene: 7. The CDR3 spans 17 residues. The CDR3 region has the DNA TGTGCCAGTAGCAAGGGACTAGCGGGGGGGCTAAACAATGAGCAGTTCTTC. Amino acid sequence: CASSKGLAGGLNNEQFF.

The rearrangement links TRBV19 to TRBJ2-2; TRBD2 is a possible D gene (6 bases). CDR3 length: 14 amino acids. Trimming stripped 6 bases from V and 7 bases from J, with 15 bases between. Germline CDR1 reads LNHDA; CDR2 reads SQIVND (reference sequence). The CDR3 sequence is CASRFGGLGGELFF. The CDR3 coding sequence is TGTGCCAGTAGGTTTGGGGGACTCGGCGGGGAGCTGTTTTTT.

The chain couples TRBV18 to TRBJ1-4; no clear D gene. V was shortened by 0 bases and J by 5 bases, with 10 bases between the two germline ends. CDR1 and CDR2 from the germline V gene are KGHSH and LQKENI. The CDR3 spans 15 residues. This chain's CDR3 is CASSPPMDSNEKLFF. CDR3 nucleotide sequence: TGTGCCAGCTCACCACCGATGGACTCGAATGAAAAACTGTTTTTT.

V is TRBV7-8 and J is TRBJ1-1; D not resolved. V was cut by 5 bases and J by 1 base, with 8 bases left in between. The CDR3 spans 13 residues. Germline CDR1 reads SGHVS; CDR2 reads FQNEAQ. In nucleotides, the CDR3 is TGTGCCAGCAGCCGCCTGGCGAACACTGAAGCTTTCTTT. Amino acid sequence: CASSRLANTEAFF.

The rearrangement joins TRBV9 to TRBJ2-1, with D perhaps TRBD2 (5 bases). V lost 2 bases, J lost 2 bases, and 14 bases lay in between. Germline-derived CDR1 and CDR2 are SGDLS and YYNGEE. The CDR3 loop spans 16 amino acids. CDR3 residues: CASSVSPPGTYNEQFF. CDR3 coding DNA: TGTGCCAGCAGCGTTTCTCCTCCCGGGACCTACAATGAGCAGTTCTTC.

This clone was detected a few times. J is TRBJ1-1 and V is TRBV7-8; unclear D gene. This CDR3 is 17 amino acids long. Germline loops: CDR1 SGHVS, CDR2 FQNEAQ. With 1 base removed from V and 1 base from J, the gap between germline ends came to 16 bases. CDR3 residues: CASSLGSVAYPNTEAFF. The CDR3 DNA sequence: TGTGCCAGCAGCTTAGGTTCCGTTGCCTATCCGAACACTGAAGCTTTCTTT.

V is TRBV2 and J is TRBJ1-5; 8 nucleotides match TRBD1. Trimming took 6 bases from V and 4 from J; bases not matched to a gene: 5. The CDR3 is 14 residues long. The germline V gene encodes CDR1 SNHLY and CDR2 FYNNEI. CDR3: CASRKGQANQPQHF. The CDR3 DNA reads TGTGCCAGCAGGAAGGGACAGGCAAATCAGCCCCAGCATTTT.

This clone was detected once. V is TRBV9 and J is TRBJ1-1; no clear D. V gave up 4 bases and J gave up 0 bases, with 10 bases separating them. CDR3 length: 14 amino acids. Germline V gene sequence: CDR1 SGDLS, CDR2 YYNGEE. In nucleotides, the CDR3 is TGTGCCAGCAGCCCCCCAAACTTGAACACTGAAGCTTTCTTT. Translating gives CASSPPNLNTEAFF.

The rearrangement uses TRBV4-1 and TRBJ2-7, with 7 positions matching TRBD2. Trimming took 1 base from V and 13 from J; bases not matched to a gene: 10. This CDR3 is built from 13 residues. Per germline, CDR1 MGHRA and CDR2 YSYEKL. CDR3: CASSQVPTSVSYF. The CDR3 nucleotides read TGCGCCAGCAGCCAAGTTCCCACTAGCGTCTCCTACTTC.